This TCR beta chain emerged from a study of human T cells and chemical hapten exposure. Study overall: The study traced per-sample TCR yield variation mainly to small differences in pooled library volumes.

The time point here: patch test 1, 2 weeks after DPC sensitization. The treatment here: therapeutic diphenylcyclopropenone sensitization with weekly scalp DPC. Trimming took 4 bases from V and 0 from J, leaving 10 bases between them. Germline values: CDR1 SNHLY, CDR2 FYNNEI. The CDR3 is 15 residues long. Individual cDNA molecules each carried unique molecular identifiers attached by the library. In the authors' methods: Around 97,000 TCRs per sample was the median, with a range of roughly 23,224 to 750,000. TCRdb analysed the RACE reads with MiXCR anew, one entry per CDR3 protein. The V and J calls reflect TCRdb's pipeline rather than the authors' work. The table includes just under 350,000 distinct CDR3 sequences, approximately 6.3% detected once.

This chain connects TRBV2 to TRBJ1-5; possibly TRBD1 for D (5 bases). The sequencing used whole blood, collected in connection with sensitization to the hapten diphenylcyclopropenone (DPC). The origin of this receptor is a woman under 30 with alopecia areata. Some clones in this sample may be carry-over from other donors' samples. CDR3 nucleotides: TGTGCCAGCAGTGCAACAGGATATAGCAATCAGCCCCAGCATTTT. This gives the protein CASSATGYSNQPQHF.